Listed below are T cell receptor beta chains from one sample, sequenced in a study of shared clonotypes between healthy human individuals. Measured with immunoSEQ multiplex PCR; TCRdb has only the in-frame clones, and not every one. Of approximately 2.3 million clones detected, over 85% appear once; the ten largest clones hold 0.39%. Sequencing was performed on naive CD4+ T cells from PBMCs. Receptors originate from a man aged 18 to 30 in good health. Some clones in this sample may be carry-over from other donors' samples. CDR3s include the opening cysteine and the closing phenylalanine or tryptophan. The D gene is left open where the match is weak. A row's size may be missing; if present it is once, few, many or a size class.

D gene: TRBD1; clone size: NA; J gene: TRBJ1-3; V gene: TRBV9; CDR3 protein: CASSVTFATGTGNTIYF; CDR3 DNA: TGTGCCAGCAGCGTGACGTTTGCGACAGGGACGGGAAACACCATATATTTT
D gene: NA; clone size: NA; J gene: TRBJ2-7; V gene: TRBV28; CDR3 protein: CATSAGNSYEQYF; CDR3 DNA: TGTGCCACCAGCGCAGGGAACTCCTACGAGCAGTACTTC
D gene: TRBD1; clone size: NA; J gene: TRBJ1-6; V gene: TRBV25-1; CDR3 protein: CASSDGTGGLPLHF; CDR3 DNA: TGTGCCAGCAGTGACGGGACAGGGGGCCTGCCCCTCCACTTT
D gene: NA; clone size: NA; J gene: TRBJ2-1; V gene: TRBV7-2; CDR3 protein: CASSLKRLNNEQFF; CDR3 DNA: TGTGCCAGCAGCTTAAAGCGTCTCAACAATGAGCAGTTCTTC
D gene: NA; clone size: NA; J gene: TRBJ2-4; V gene: TRBV28; CDR3 protein: CASTPQFLAKNIQYF; CDR3 DNA: TGTGCCAGCACCCCTCAGTTTCTAGCCAAAAACATTCAGTACTTC
D gene: NA; clone size: NA; J gene: TRBJ2-1; V gene: TRBV5-1; CDR3 protein: CASRATVSSYNEQFF; CDR3 DNA: TGCGCCAGCAGAGCTACCGTGAGCTCCTACAATGAGCAGTTCTTC
D gene: NA; clone size: NA; J gene: TRBJ1-5; V gene: TRBV4-1; CDR3 protein: CASSQDGEGKYQPQHF; CDR3 DNA: TGCGCCAGCAGCCAAGATGGGGAGGGGAAATATCAGCCCCAGCATTTT
D gene: TRBD2; clone size: NA; J gene: TRBJ2-3; V gene: TRBV5-4; CDR3 protein: CASSLRIAGGTTDTQYF; CDR3 DNA: TGTGCCAGCAGCTTGCGAATAGCGGGAGGGACCACAGATACGCAGTATTTT
D gene: TRBD1; clone size: NA; J gene: TRBJ1-1; V gene: TRBV5-6; CDR3 protein: CASSPRGQNTEAFF; CDR3 DNA: TGTGCCAGCAGCCCCAGGGGGCAGAACACTGAAGCTTTCTTT
D gene: NA; clone size: NA; J gene: TRBJ1-1; V gene: TRBV29-1; CDR3 protein: CSPARAAEAFF; CDR3 DNA: TGCAGCCCCGCCCGGGCAGCCGAAGCTTTCTTT
D gene: NA; clone size: NA; J gene: TRBJ1-2; V gene: TRBV2; CDR3 protein: CASSPGHLTNYGYTF; CDR3 DNA: TGTGCCAGCAGCCCGGGACATCTCACCAACTATGGCTACACCTTC
D gene: TRBD2; clone size: NA; J gene: TRBJ2-1; V gene: TRBV7-3; CDR3 protein: CASSAAGGPYNEQFF; CDR3 DNA: TGTGCCAGCAGTGCAGCGGGAGGGCCCTACAATGAGCAGTTCTTC
D gene: NA; clone size: NA; J gene: TRBJ2-7; V gene: TRBV5-1; CDR3 protein: CASSLGTREREQYF; CDR3 DNA: TGCGCCAGCAGCTTGGGGACCCGAGAACGCGAGCAGTACTTC
D gene: NA; clone size: NA; J gene: TRBJ1-2; V gene: TRBV6-5; CDR3 protein: CASSPAFKSSYGYTF; CDR3 DNA: TGTGCCAGCAGCCCCGCCTTTAAGAGCTCCTATGGCTACACCTTC
D gene: NA; clone size: NA; J gene: TRBJ2-7; V gene: TRBV29-1; CDR3 protein: CSVEGPTSYEQYF; CDR3 DNA: TGCAGCGTTGAAGGCCCGACATCCTACGAGCAGTACTTC
D gene: NA; clone size: NA; J gene: TRBJ1-5; V gene: TRBV28; CDR3 protein: CASRWDLQRRPQHF; CDR3 DNA: TGTGCCAGCAGGTGGGACTTACAGCGGAGGCCCCAGCATTTT
D gene: TRBD1; clone size: NA; J gene: TRBJ2-7; V gene: TRBV28; CDR3 protein: CASSFEERTGSYEQYF; CDR3 DNA: TGTGCCAGCAGTTTTGAAGAGAGGACAGGGTCCTACGAGCAGTACTTC
D gene: NA; clone size: NA; J gene: TRBJ1-3; V gene: TRBV7-2; CDR3 protein: CASSLVGASGNTIYF; CDR3 DNA: TGTGCCAGCAGCTTGGTAGGGGCGAGTGGAAACACCATATATTTT
D gene: NA; clone size: few; J gene: TRBJ1-5; V gene: TRBV19; CDR3 protein: CASNLGGHTNQPQHF; CDR3 DNA: TGTGCCAGCAACCTCGGAGGTCATACTAATCAGCCCCAGCATTTT
D gene: NA; clone size: once; J gene: TRBJ2-1; V gene: TRBV7-9; CDR3 protein: CASSLGRGGTYNEQFF; CDR3 DNA: TGTGCCAGCAGCTTAGGTCGTGGGGGCACCTACAATGAGCAGTTCTTC
D gene: NA; clone size: NA; J gene: TRBJ2-2; V gene: TRBV5-4; CDR3 protein: CASTWTSDTGELFF; CDR3 DNA: TGTGCCAGCACCTGGACGTCTGACACCGGGGAGCTGTTTTTT
D gene: NA; clone size: NA; J gene: TRBJ2-7; V gene: TRBV30; CDR3 protein: CAWSNREGLYF; CDR3 DNA: TGTGCCTGGAGTAACCGCGAGGGGCTGTACTTC
D gene: NA; clone size: few; J gene: TRBJ1-2; V gene: TRBV18; CDR3 protein: CASSPNDRPRGYTF; CDR3 DNA: TGTGCCAGCTCACCAAACGACAGGCCGAGAGGCTACACCTTC
D gene: NA; clone size: NA; J gene: TRBJ1-3; V gene: TRBV4-1; CDR3 protein: CASSYDGNTIYF; CDR3 DNA: TGCGCCAGCAGCTATGATGGAAACACCATATATTTT
D gene: TRBD2; clone size: NA; J gene: TRBJ2-7; V gene: TRBV5-1; CDR3 protein: CASSQILAGVDEQYF; CDR3 DNA: TGCGCCAGCAGCCAGATACTAGCGGGAGTAGACGAGCAGTACTTC
D gene: TRBD1; clone size: NA; J gene: TRBJ2-7; V gene: TRBV19; CDR3 protein: CASSTRTGSYEQYF; CDR3 DNA: TGTGCCAGTAGTACACGGACAGGGTCCTACGAGCAGTACTTC
D gene: NA; clone size: NA; J gene: TRBJ1-4; V gene: TRBV4-2; CDR3 protein: CASSQGPPGNEKLFF; CDR3 DNA: TGTGCCAGCAGCCAAGGGCCCCCGGGGAATGAAAAACTGTTTTTT
D gene: TRBD1; clone size: NA; J gene: TRBJ1-2; V gene: TRBV5-8; CDR3 protein: CASSFGKRTGADYGYTF; CDR3 DNA: TGTGCCAGCAGCTTCGGGAAACGGACAGGGGCCGACTATGGCTACACCTTC
D gene: NA; clone size: NA; J gene: TRBJ1-1; V gene: TRBV28; CDR3 protein: CASSLREDTEAFF; CDR3 DNA: TGTGCCAGCAGTTTGAGGGAGGACACTGAAGCTTTCTTT
D gene: NA; clone size: NA; J gene: TRBJ1-1; V gene: TRBV5-4; CDR3 protein: CASSRIQNTEAFF; CDR3 DNA: TGTGCCAGCAGCCGCATACAGAACACTGAAGCTTTCTTT
D gene: NA; clone size: NA; J gene: TRBJ1-1; V gene: TRBV2; CDR3 protein: CASRRGVGTEAFF; CDR3 DNA: TGTGCCAGCAGGAGGGGGGTGGGCACTGAAGCTTTCTTT
D gene: TRBD2; clone size: NA; J gene: TRBJ2-3; V gene: TRBV2; CDR3 protein: CASTGRERAPDTQYF; CDR3 DNA: TGTGCCAGCACGGGGCGGGAGAGGGCCCCAGATACGCAGTATTTT
D gene: NA; clone size: NA; J gene: TRBJ1-3; V gene: TRBV30; CDR3 protein: CAWSVLSGNTIYF; CDR3 DNA: TGTGCCTGGAGTGTCCTCTCTGGAAACACCATATATTTT
D gene: NA; clone size: NA; J gene: TRBJ2-3; V gene: TRBV25-1; CDR3 protein: CASSPGLATDTQYF; CDR3 DNA: TGTGCCAGCAGTCCCGGCTTGGCAACAGATACGCAGTATTTT
D gene: TRBD2; clone size: once; J gene: TRBJ2-7; V gene: TRBV6-6; CDR3 protein: CASSYPQRDYEQYF; CDR3 DNA: TGTGCCAGCAGTTACCCCCAGCGGGACTACGAGCAGTACTTC
D gene: NA; clone size: NA; J gene: TRBJ2-5; V gene: TRBV2; CDR3 protein: CAGKQDGETQYF; CDR3 DNA: TGTGCAGGGAAGCAAGACGGAGAGACCCAGTACTTC